Below, 3 T cell receptor beta chains from the same sample are listed, as sequenced in a study of blood T cell repertoires in COVID-19. Clones were read by immunoSEQ multiplex PCR, and TCRdb kept only the in-frame ones, dropping some. This sample has under 50,000 clones, with 65% to 85% found just once. The specimen was peripheral blood. The origin of the receptors is a human donor with active or convalescent COVID-19. The donor label of this sample is uncertain.

This chain uses TRBV7-2 with TRBJ2-4; D is possibly TRBD2 (6 bases). CDR3 length: 18 residues. Trimming removed 1 base from V and 0 bases from J, with 16 bases in between. Germline V gene lookup returns CDR1 SGHTA and CDR2 FQGNSA. CDR3 in amino acids: CASSLGFGRGLAKNIQYF. For the CDR3, the DNA is TGTGCCAGCAGCTTAGGATTCGGGCGGGGACTAGCCAAAAACATTCAGTACTTC. The whole variable domain, remainder taken from reference TRBV7-2 and TRBJ2-4, is GAGVSQSPSNKVTEKGKDVELRCDPISGHTALYWYRQSLGQGLEFLIYFQGNSAPDKSGLPSDRFSAERTGGSVSTLTIQRTQQEDSAVYLCASSLGFGRGLAKNIQYFGAGTRLSVL.

The genes are TRBV18 and TRBJ2-2, with TRBD2 as a possible D gene (6 bases). Germline CDR1 is KGHSH and CDR2 is LQKENI. Trimming left V 3 bases short and J 8 bases short, with 13 bases between. The CDR3 has 14 amino acids. The CDR3 loop is CASSPSRTTGELFF. CDR3 sequence (DNA): TGTGCCAGCTCACCCTCACGGACTACTGGGGAGCTGTTTTTT.

V is TRBV6-2 or TRBV6-3 and J is TRBJ2-7; TRBD2 matches at 12 bases. Germline V gives CDR1 MNHEY, CDR2 SVGEGT. V was pared by 4 bases and J by 2 bases, with 12 bases of the junction left unmatched. This CDR3 is 18 amino acids long. CDR3 DNA: TGTGCCAGCAGTTTCTCGACTAGCGGGAGAATGCAAGCCTACGAGCAGTACTTC. Its protein is CASSFSTSGRMQAYEQYF.